This T cell receptor beta chain was retrieved from a study of T-cell memory formation after mild COVID-19. Study-level results: Cross-reactive memory appears to have joined, as suggested by some responding clones showing up in pre-infection memory.

One entry per CDR3 protein, called by TCRdb with MiXCR from the 5' RACE reads. Among 250,000 to 300,000 distinct CDR3 sequences listed, roughly 15% were seen once. The V end lost 3 bases, the J end lost 3 bases, and 12 bases lay between the germline ends. This CDR3 has 15 residues. Germline lookup yields CDR1 MDHEN and CDR2 SYDVKM. Details on this clonotype: What it binds is not known.

The J gene is TRBJ1-3, the V gene TRBV28, with D unresolved. The sequencing sample was made of PBMCs or a T cell subset sorted from them (not recorded which). This clonotype was obtained from a man aged 18 to 35 who had mild COVID-19 (a few samples of this study predate the infection). Cell type and time point are not known. This chain's CDR3 is CASSFVGFSGNTIYF. The CDR3 DNA sequence: TGTGCCAGCAGTTTCGTAGGGTTCAGTGGAAACACCATATATTTT.